Listed here are 11 T cell receptor beta chains from one sample, sequenced in a study of cytomegalovirus exposure and HLA in healthy donors. The PCR had 60 Vbeta and 13 Jbeta primers. Sequencing was performed with immunoSEQ multiplex PCR; in TCRdb, only in-frame clones are kept and a portion is missing. This repertoire shows fewer than 200,000 clones, around three quarters found once; its top ten account for 5.7%. Sequencing used PBMCs. The receptors shown here come from a man aged 35-49 years in good health and CMV-seronegative.

This chain joins TRBV19 and TRBJ2-1; D is perhaps TRBD2 (6 bases). The V end was cut by 5 bases, the J end by 0 bases, with 11 bases between. Germline loops: CDR1 LNHDA, CDR2 SQIVND (reference sequence). The CDR3 covers 15 residues. The chain's CDR3 is CASSPGLSSYNEQFF. Written as DNA, the CDR3 is TGTGCCAGTAGTCCGGGACTCAGCTCCTACAATGAGCAGTTCTTC.

V is TRBV7-9 and J is TRBJ2-5; 7 bases match TRBD2. The CDR3 is made up of 19 amino acids. Germline CDR1 reads SEHNR; CDR2 reads FQNEAQ (reference sequence). J gave up 0 bases and V 2 bases, and 15 bases lay outside the gene matches. Written as DNA, the CDR3 is TGTGCCAGCAGCTTAAGTACTAGAACGGGGGGATCTTACCAAGAGACCCAGTACTTC. Translating gives CASSLSTRTGGSYQETQYF.

The chain recombines TRBV7-2 with TRBJ2-7; perhaps TRBD1 as D (6 bases). V was trimmed by 3 bases and J by 5 bases, leaving 17 bases between them. Germline-derived CDR1 and CDR2 are SGHTA and FQGNSA. CDR3 length equals 15 residues. CDR3 DNA: TGTGCCAGCAGCTTCCCAGGGGCAGGGACGGACGAGCAGTACTTC. Translating it yields CASSFPGAGTDEQYF.

J is TRBJ2-6 and V is TRBV2; D may be TRBD2 (7 bases). Germline loops: CDR1 SNHLY, CDR2 FYNNEI. The CDR3 is 18 residues long. V gave up 4 bases and J gave up 0 bases, with 16 bases separating them. The CDR3 sequence: CASSGRGGINSGANVLTF. CDR3 nucleotides: TGTGCCAGCAGTGGGAGGGGGGGGATTAACTCTGGGGCCAACGTCCTGACTTTC.

This rearrangement joins TRBV4-1 to TRBJ2-1; 10 bases are shared with TRBD1. CDR1 is MGHRA, CDR2 YSYEKL, per germline. Trimming cost V 0 bases and J 6 bases; bases outside gene matches: 8. CDR3 length: 17 amino acids. In nucleotides, the CDR3 is TGCGCCAGCAGCCAAGATCTCCGAGACAGGGGGCCCAATGAGCAGTTCTTC. Protein sequence: CASSQDLRDRGPNEQFF.

DNA of the CDR3: TGTGCCAGCAGCTTGGAAGGGACAGGGGTACTATATGGCTACACCTTC. It yields the protein CASSLEGTGVLYGYTF. The chain couples TRBV5-6 to TRBJ1-2, with 10 bases fitting TRBD1. Trimming took 0 bases from V and 5 from J; bases not matched to a gene: 7. The CDR3 runs to 16 residues. The germline CDR1 and CDR2 sequences are SGHDT and YYEEEE.

This chain links TRBV7-2 with TRBJ1-4, with D possibly TRBD1 on 5 matching bases. The CDR3 loop spans 15 amino acids. Germline CDR1 reads SGHTA; CDR2 reads FQGNSA. The V end lost 1 base, the J end lost 0 bases, and 6 bases lay between the germline ends. Here the CDR3 reads CASSLEGATNEKLFF. The CDR3 DNA is TGTGCCAGCAGCTTAGAAGGGGCAACTAATGAAAAACTGTTTTTT.

This rearrangement joins TRBV6-5 to TRBJ2-1, with D maybe TRBD1 (6 bases). V was trimmed by 6 bases and J by 5 bases, leaving 17 bases between them. Per the germline V gene, CDR1 is MNHEY and CDR2 is SVGAGI. The CDR3 runs to 15 residues. The CDR3, as DNA: TGTGCCAGCAGGCTAGAATTTACAGGGAACAATGAGCAGTTCTTC. This encodes CASRLEFTGNNEQFF.

This sequence joins TRBV2 and TRBJ2-2; D call uncertain. Looked up from germline, CDR1 is SNHLY and CDR2 is FYNNEI. V was clipped by 3 bases and J by 3 bases, with 8 bases between them. CDR3 length: 14 amino acids. The CDR3 spells CASSDWQYTGELFF. The CDR3 nucleotides are TGTGCCAGCAGTGATTGGCAGTACACCGGGGAGCTGTTTTTT.

J is TRBJ2-7 and V is TRBV11-3; 8 nucleotides match TRBD2. The CDR3 sequence is 14 residues long. CDR1 SGHNT and CDR2 YENEEA come from the germline V gene. V lost 5 bases to trimming and J lost 0 bases; unmatched junction nucleotides: 3. CDR3 loop: CASSARGGSYEQYF. CDR3 in DNA: TGTGCCAGCAGCGCCCGGGGGGGCTCCTACGAGCAGTACTTC. Looking up the rest from reference TRBV11-3 and TRBJ2-7 gives the full variable domain: EAGVVQSPRYKIIEKKQPVAFWCNPISGHNTLYWYLQNLGQGPELLIRYENEEAVDDSQLPKDRFSAERLKGVDSTLKIQPAELGDSAVYLCASSARGGSYEQYFGPGTRLTVT.

This sequence joins TRBV29-1 and TRBJ1-2; the D gene is possibly TRBD1 (6 bases). Trimming cost V 6 bases and J 8 bases, with 19 bases left between them. This CDR3 contains 13 residues. Germline V gene data show CDR1 as SQVTM and CDR2 as ANQGSEA. CDR3 nucleotide sequence: TGCAGCGTGGCTGGACAGTGGGGGTCCGGCTACACCTTC. Its protein product is CSVAGQWGSGYTF.